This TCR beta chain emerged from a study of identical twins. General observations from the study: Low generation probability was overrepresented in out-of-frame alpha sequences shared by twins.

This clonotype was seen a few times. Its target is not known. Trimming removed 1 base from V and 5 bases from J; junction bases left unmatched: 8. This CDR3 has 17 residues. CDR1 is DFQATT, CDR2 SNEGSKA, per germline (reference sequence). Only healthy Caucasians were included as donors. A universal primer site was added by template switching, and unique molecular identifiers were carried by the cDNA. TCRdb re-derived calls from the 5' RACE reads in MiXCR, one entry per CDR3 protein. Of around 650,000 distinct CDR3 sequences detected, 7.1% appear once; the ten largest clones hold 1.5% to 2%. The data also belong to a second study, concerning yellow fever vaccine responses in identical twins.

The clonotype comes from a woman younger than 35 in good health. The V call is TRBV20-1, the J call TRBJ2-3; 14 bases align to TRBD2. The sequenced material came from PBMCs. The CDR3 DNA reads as TGCAGTGCTAGAGGAGGGGGACTAGCGGGAGTTGTAGATACGCAGTATTTT. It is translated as CSARGGGLAGVVDTQYF.